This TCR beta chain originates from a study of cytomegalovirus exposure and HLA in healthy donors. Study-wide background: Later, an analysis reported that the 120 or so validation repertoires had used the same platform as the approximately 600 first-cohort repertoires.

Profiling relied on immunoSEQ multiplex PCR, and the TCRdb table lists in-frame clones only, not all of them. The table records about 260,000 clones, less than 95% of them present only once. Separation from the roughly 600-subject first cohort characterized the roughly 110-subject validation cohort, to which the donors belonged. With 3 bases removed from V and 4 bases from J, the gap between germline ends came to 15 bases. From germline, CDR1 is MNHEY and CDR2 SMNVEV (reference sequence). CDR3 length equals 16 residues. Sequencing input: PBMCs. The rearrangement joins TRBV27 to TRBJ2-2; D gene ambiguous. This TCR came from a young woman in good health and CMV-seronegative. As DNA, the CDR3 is TGTGCCAGCAGTTTGCAGACCGGATACGGCACCGGGGAGCTGTTTTTT. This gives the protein CASSLQTGYGTGELFF.